The T cell receptor beta chain under discussion was sequenced for a study of type 1 and type 2 diabetes patients. The PCR template was genomic DNA. Amplification of the beta chain CDR3 used 30 forward and 13 reverse multiplex primers. TCRdb analysed the multiplex PCR reads with MiXCR anew, one entry per CDR3 protein. The table includes 270,000 or so distinct CDR3 sequences, roughly 44% detected once. The germline V gene encodes CDR1 LNHDA and CDR2 SQIVND (reference sequence). Trimming pared 1 base from V and 10 bases from J, leaving 8 bases between. The CDR3 contains 13 residues. This sequence was found in a man aged 18 to 30 with type 2 diabetes. Sequencing input: peripheral blood mononuclear cells (PBMCs). This sequence joins TRBV19 and TRBJ1-6, with D unclear. CDR3 residues: CASSIGYQSPLHF. CDR3 nucleotide sequence: TGTGCCAGTAGTATAGGGTATCAGTCACCCCTCCACTTT.